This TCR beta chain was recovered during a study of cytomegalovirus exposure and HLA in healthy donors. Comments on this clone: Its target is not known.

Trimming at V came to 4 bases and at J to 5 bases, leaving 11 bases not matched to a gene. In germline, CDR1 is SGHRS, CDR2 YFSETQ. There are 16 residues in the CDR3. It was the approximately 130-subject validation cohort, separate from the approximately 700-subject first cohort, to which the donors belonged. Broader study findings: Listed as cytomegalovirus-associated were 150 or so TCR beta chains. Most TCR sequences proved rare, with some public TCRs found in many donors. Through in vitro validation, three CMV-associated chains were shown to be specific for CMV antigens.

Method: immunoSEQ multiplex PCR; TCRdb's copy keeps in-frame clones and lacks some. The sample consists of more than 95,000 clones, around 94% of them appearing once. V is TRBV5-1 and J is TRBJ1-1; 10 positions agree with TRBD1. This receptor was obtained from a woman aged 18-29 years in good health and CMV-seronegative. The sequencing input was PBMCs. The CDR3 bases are TGCGCCAGCAGCGCGTCAAAAGGGACAGGGGAAACTGAAGCTTTCTTT. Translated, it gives CASSASKGTGETEAFF.